Listed here are 31 T cell receptor beta chains from one sample, sequenced in a study of beta chain features in type 1 diabetes. The study reverse transcribed the entire isolated RNA, so it sequenced expressed TCRB transcripts. Clones were sequenced by immunoSEQ multiplex PCR, and TCRdb holds only the in-frame ones, with some missing. This sample yields some 240,000 clones, of which 11% are seen a single time; approximately 1.3% belongs to the top ten. Sequenced: central memory CD4+ T cells from blood. These receptors all come from a man younger than 35 in good health.

This clone was recorded a few times. The rearrangement links TRBV7-9 to TRBJ1-1; D ambiguous. V was cut by 0 bases and J by 5 bases, with 7 bases left in between. Germline lookup yields CDR1 SEHNR and CDR2 FQNEAQ (reference sequence). The CDR3 consists of 13 residues. For the CDR3, the DNA is TGTGCCAGCAGCTTAGCGCAGTTTACTGAAGCTTTCTTT. Residues: CASSLAQFTEAFF.

The chain couples TRBV7-2 to TRBJ2-7; TRBD2 matches at 8 bases. Germline lookup yields CDR1 SGHTA and CDR2 FQGNSA. The CDR3 sequence is 14 residues long. J was trimmed by 6 bases and V by 5 bases; bases with no gene match: 9. This CDR3 is CASSRIREGGEQYF. The CDR3 DNA follows: TGTGCCAGCAGCCGAATTCGGGAGGGAGGCGAGCAGTACTTC.

V is TRBV5-6 and J is TRBJ2-1, with unresolved D. The CDR3 runs to 15 residues. Germline loops: CDR1 SGHDT, CDR2 YYEEEE. Trimming removed 6 bases from V and 6 bases from J, with 19 bases in between. The CDR3 protein is CASIIPGRQSNEQFF. DNA for the CDR3: TGTGCCAGCATCATCCCGGGCAGGCAATCCAATGAGCAGTTCTTC.

The J gene is TRBJ1-1, the V gene TRBV7-8, with 7 nucleotides matching TRBD1. The CDR3 extends over 13 amino acids. Germline V CDR1 and CDR2: SGHVS, FQNEAQ. The V gene end was trimmed by 5 bases and the J gene end by 4 bases; junction bases not matched to a gene: 4. This CDR3 reads CASSRQGGTEAFF. CDR3 nucleotide sequence: TGTGCCAGCAGCAGACAGGGAGGCACTGAAGCTTTCTTT.

This clone was seen more than once but under ten times. This rearrangement joins TRBV7-2 to TRBJ1-1; perhaps TRBD1 as D (6 bases). Germline values: CDR1 SGHTA, CDR2 FQGNSA. V lost 2 bases and J lost 6, with 10 bases in between. CDR3 length: 13 residues. The CDR3 loop is CASSLRDKAEAFF. The CDR3 region has the DNA TGTGCCAGCAGCTTAAGGGACAAGGCTGAAGCTTTCTTT. The full variable domain, with the rest looked up from reference TRBV7-2 and TRBJ1-1, is GAGVSQSPSNKVTEKGKDVELRCDPISGHTALYWYRQSLGQGLEFLIYFQGNSAPDKSGLPSDRFSAERTGGSVSTLTIQRTQQEDSAVYLCASSLRDKAEAFFGQGTRLTVV.

The rearrangement joins TRBV7-2 to TRBJ2-7; 10 positions agree with TRBD2. Germline V gene lookup returns CDR1 SGHTA and CDR2 FQGNSA. J gave up 3 bases and V 5 bases, and 10 bases lay outside the gene matches. The CDR3 runs 16 residues. This CDR3 reads CASSLPRASGSYEQYF. CDR3 in DNA: TGTGCCAGCAGCCTCCCCCGCGCTAGCGGGAGCTACGAGCAGTACTTC.

This CDR3 reads CASSLLGYEQYF. The CDR3 DNA follows: TGTGCCAGCAGCTTATTAGGATACGAGCAGTACTTC. The J gene is TRBJ2-5, the V gene TRBV7-2; no definite D call. The end of the DNA fits TRBJ2-7 better, so the J call may be wrong. This CDR3 has 12 residues. Germline lookup yields CDR1 SGHTA and CDR2 FQGNSA.

This clone was picked up many times. The V call is TRBV11-2, the J call TRBJ2-5; 10 bases are a match to TRBD2. The V gene end was trimmed by 1 base and the J gene end by 4 bases; junction bases not matched to a gene: 6. Germline V CDR1 and CDR2: SGHAT, FQNNGV. This CDR3 contains 16 residues. CDR3 in amino acids: CASSLGSGRARETQYF. The CDR3 nucleotides read TGTGCCAGCAGCTTAGGGAGCGGGAGGGCCCGAGAGACCCAGTACTTC.

This clone came up a few times. This chain uses TRBV30 with TRBJ2-6; possibly TRBD1 for D (6 bases). Germline values: CDR1 GTSNPN, CDR2 SVGIG (reference sequence). Trimming took off 4 bases at V and 2 bases at J, with 9 bases between the two ends. This CDR3 region has 14 residues. DNA for the CDR3: TGTGCCTGGAATTACAGGGCTGGGGCCAACGTCCTGACTTTC. This sequence encodes CAWNYRAGANVLTF.

This clone was picked up a small number of times. CDR3 coding DNA: TGTGCCTGGAGCCCACGTTCCGGGGAGCAGTTCTTC. It is translated as CAWSPRSGEQFF. The V and J genes are TRBV30 and TRBJ2-1; D not resolved. Trimming removed 3 bases from V and 10 bases from J, with 13 bases in between. The CDR3 length is 12 residues. From germline, CDR1 is GTSNPN and CDR2 SVGIG (reference sequence).

The chain links TRBV11-2 to TRBJ2-7; no definite D call. V was clipped by 2 bases and J by 6 bases, with 5 bases between them. Germline lookup yields CDR1 SGHAT and CDR2 FQNNGV. The CDR3 spans 11 residues. The DNA for the CDR3 is TGTGCCAGCAGCTTAAAGCGCGAGCAGTACTTC. It is translated as CASSLKREQYF.

The rearrangement joins TRBV7-9 to TRBJ1-1; D unclear. V shed 5 bases and J shed 1 base, with 8 bases lying between them. This CDR3 region has 13 residues. Germline V gene sequence: CDR1 SEHNR, CDR2 FQNEAQ (reference sequence). Here the CDR3 DNA reads TGTGCCAGCAGCGTAATGGGGAACACTGAAGCTTTCTTT. This translates into CASSVMGNTEAFF.

This clone appeared a few times. The chain combines TRBV11-2 with TRBJ2-5; D might be TRBD2 (6 bases). The ends were cut back, 2 bases at V and 4 bases at J, with 11 bases in the middle. Germline V gene sequence: CDR1 SGHAT, CDR2 FQNNGV. The CDR3 consists of 14 residues. The DNA of the CDR3 is TGTGCCAGCAGCTTAAGGGCTAGCGTAGAGACCCAGTACTTC. It specifies CASSLRASVETQYF.

The chain uses TRBV30 and TRBJ2-7; no firm D call. Germline CDR1 and CDR2: GTSNPN and SVGIG (reference sequence). Trimming took 0 bases from V and 2 from J, leaving 8 bases between them. The CDR3 totals 13 residues. The CDR3 spells CAWSVKVTYEQYF. The CDR3 DNA reads TGTGCCTGGAGTGTAAAAGTCACCTACGAGCAGTACTTC.

This clone was detected a few times. The gene calls are TRBV29-1 and TRBJ1-4; D is uncertain. The germline gives CDR1 SQVTM, CDR2 ANQGSEA. The V gene lost 7 bases and the J gene lost 5 bases, with 14 bases spanning the gap. The CDR3 is 13 residues long. CDR3 amino acids: CSAGRAGNEKLFF. The DNA of the CDR3 is TGCAGCGCTGGACGAGCCGGGAATGAAAAACTGTTTTTT.

This clone was seen only a few times. The chain joins TRBV6-1 to TRBJ2-1, with 9 bases identical to TRBD2. CDR1 MNHNS and CDR2 SASEGT come from the germline V gene. The CDR3 contains 18 residues. With 0 bases clipped from V and 4 bases from J, the junction kept 10 bases outside the gene matches. The CDR3 bases are TGTGCCAGCAGTGAAGCCATTAGCGGGAGTATGGTATACAATGAGCAGTTCTTC. The encoded protein is CASSEAISGSMVYNEQFF.

This clone was seen at least ten times. This rearrangement joins TRBV25-1 to TRBJ2-5; 8 nucleotides line up with TRBD1. CDR3 length: 15 residues. With V trimmed by 3 bases and J by 5 bases, 8 bases remained unmatched. Per germline, CDR1 MGHDK and CDR2 SYGVNS. The CDR3 is CASSDSEQGDETQYF. The DNA of the CDR3 is TGTGCCAGCAGTGACTCGGAACAGGGGGACGAGACCCAGTACTTC.

This chain connects TRBV10-3 to TRBJ2-3, with a possible D match to TRBD2 (6 bases). Per germline, CDR1 ENHRY and CDR2 SYGVKD. The V and J ends lost 9 bases and 4 bases respectively, with 14 bases between them. This CDR3 spans 13 amino acids. In DNA form, the CDR3 reads TGTGCCATACTAGCTGTTAGGTCAGATACGCAGTATTTT. Residues: CAILAVRSDTQYF.

This sequence joins TRBV18 and TRBJ2-3; possible D gene TRBD1, 6 bases. Per the germline V gene, CDR1 is KGHSH and CDR2 is LQKENI. The V and J ends lost 0 bases and 5 bases respectively, with 9 bases between them. This CDR3 region has 14 residues. The CDR3 nucleotides read TGTGCCAGCTCACCACCGGGGGCGCGAGATACGCAGTATTTT. Its protein is CASSPPGARDTQYF.

There are a few counts of this clone. The chain recombines TRBV5-4 with TRBJ2-7, with 7 bases lining up with TRBD1. The CDR3 consists of 13 residues. Germline assignment: CDR1 SGHNT and CDR2 YYREEE (reference sequence). Trimming removed 4 bases from V and 7 bases from J; junction bases left unmatched: 8. The CDR3 DNA reads TGTGCCAGCAGCAAGACAGGGATGCGGGAGCAGTACTTC. Its protein product is CASSKTGMREQYF.

The CDR3 DNA reads as TGTGCCAGCAGTAAGGACAGGCAAGAGACCCAGTACTTC. Encoded protein: CASSKDRQETQYF. This rearrangement joins TRBV2 to TRBJ2-5, with 7 bases lining up with TRBD1. The CDR3 runs to 13 residues. Looked up from germline, CDR1 is SNHLY and CDR2 is FYNNEI. The V and J ends lost 5 bases and 2 bases, in that order; junction bases with no gene match: 2.

The sample holds a few counts of this clone. The J gene is TRBJ2-7, the V gene TRBV30; 9 bases map to TRBD1. CDR3 length equals 15 residues. Germline trimming cut 1 base from V and 6 bases from J; bases unmatched to any gene: 10. The germline V gene encodes CDR1 GTSNPN and CDR2 SVGIG (reference sequence). CDR3 nucleotide sequence: TGTGCCTGGAGTGCCGGACAGGGGCCCTTCAGCGAGCAGTACTTC. Residues: CAWSAGQGPFSEQYF.

The chain has TRBV4-2 and TRBJ2-7; no firm D call. Looked up from germline, CDR1 is LGHNA and CDR2 is YNFKEQ. V lost 2 bases and J lost 5, with 13 bases in between. CDR3 length: 14 amino acids. CDR3 in amino acids: CASSQRPGWDEQYF. The CDR3 bases are TGTGCCAGCAGCCAACGACCGGGCTGGGACGAGCAGTACTTC.

Only a few counts were recorded for this clone. This may arise from a read error, as a much more abundant clone is one base away. Other DNA sequences in this sample translate to the same CDR3. This chain links TRBV11-3 with TRBJ2-3, with 8 bases identical to TRBD2. CDR3 length: 14 amino acids. Germline V gene sequence: CDR1 SGHNT, CDR2 YENEEA. V was clipped by 5 bases and J by 1 base; unmatched bases: 2. This chain's CDR3 is CASSLTSGTDTQYF. The CDR3 DNA sequence: TGTGCCAGCAGCCTGACTAGCGGCACAGATACGCAGTATTTT.

V usage is TRBV6-6 and J usage is TRBJ2-2; perhaps TRBD2 as D (6 bases). This CDR3 has 14 residues. Germline V CDR1 and CDR2: MNHNY, SVGAGI (reference sequence). V lost 3 bases and J 6 bases, leaving 11 bases between the germline ends. The CDR3 spells CASSYTGGAGELFF. In DNA, the CDR3 is TGTGCCAGCAGTTATACCGGCGGGGCCGGGGAGCTGTTTTTT.

This clone appeared a few times. Other nucleotide sequences in the sample specify the same CDR3. The genes are TRBV7-2 and TRBJ2-5; D not certain. V dropped 3 bases and J dropped 4 bases, with 9 bases sitting between them. This CDR3 has 13 amino acids. Germline CDR1 and CDR2: SGHTA and FQGNSA. CDR3 sequence: CASSLKGRETQYF. In DNA, the CDR3 is TGTGCCAGCAGCTTGAAGGGCCGAGAGACCCAGTACTTC. Full variable domain (outside the CDR3, taken from reference TRBV7-2 and TRBJ2-5): GAGVSQSPSNKVTEKGKDVELRCDPISGHTALYWYRQSLGQGLEFLIYFQGNSAPDKSGLPSDRFSAERTGGSVSTLTIQRTQQEDSAVYLCASSLKGRETQYFGPGTRLLVL.

The rearrangement joins TRBV30 to TRBJ1-1; no clear D gene. Per germline, CDR1 GTSNPN and CDR2 SVGIG (reference sequence). The CDR3 contains 15 residues. V dropped 0 bases and J dropped 1 base, with 12 bases sitting between them. CDR3 in amino acids: CAWSVRSGGNTEAFF. The CDR3 DNA reads TGTGCCTGGAGTGTACGATCAGGAGGGAACACTGAAGCTTTCTTT.

This clone was recorded at least ten times. This chain connects TRBV29-1 to TRBJ2-1; D might be TRBD1 (5 bases). V was cut by 4 bases and J by 10 bases, with 17 bases left in between. The CDR3 has 13 amino acids. The germline V gene encodes CDR1 SQVTM and CDR2 ANQGSEA. CDR3 coding DNA: TGCAGCGTTGCCCAAGGCTGGGGCGCCGAGCAGTTCTTC. Its protein product is CSVAQGWGAEQFF.

The genes are TRBV7-3 and TRBJ2-5; D remains ambiguous. CDR3 length: 14 residues. Trimming pared 1 base from V and 1 base from J, leaving 7 bases between. Germline lookup yields CDR1 SGHTA and CDR2 FQGTGA. DNA for the CDR3: TGTGCCAGCAGCTTAAGGGCAAGCCAAGAGACCCAGTACTTC. Translated, it gives CASSLRASQETQYF.

This clone has ten or more counts. This chain joins TRBV7-9 and TRBJ1-4; D possibly corresponds to TRBD1 (5 bases). CDR1 and CDR2 from the germline V gene are SEHNR and FQNEAQ (reference sequence). CDR3 length: 14 residues. V was clipped by 5 bases and J by 8 bases, with 15 bases between them. For the CDR3, the DNA is TGTGCCAGCAGCCCCGGGTCTCCAGGGGAAAAACTGTTTTTT. Translating it yields CASSPGSPGEKLFF.

In this sample, this clone turned up a few times. This chain links TRBV30 with TRBJ2-2, with 11 bases matching TRBD1. Germline CDR1 and CDR2: GTSNPN and SVGIG (reference sequence). CDR3 length equals 15 residues. V shed 5 bases, J shed 7 bases, and the junction held 9 bases outside the gene matches. CDR3 amino acids: CAWRDRGGSGGELFF. CDR3 nucleotide sequence: TGTGCCTGGCGGGACAGGGGGGGTAGCGGCGGGGAGCTGTTTTTT.